These 27 T cell receptor beta chains were sequenced from one sample in a study of shared clonotypes between healthy human individuals. CD45RO-negative, CCR7-positively selected cells formed the naive CD8 fraction, excluding terminally differentiated effector memory CD45RA+ cells. The data were produced by immunoSEQ multiplex PCR, yet TCRdb's version contains in-frame clones alone and is incomplete. The sample contains around 2.1 million clones, 90% to 95% of which appear only once. The sample comprised naive CD8+ T cells from PBMCs. The receptors were gathered from a man aged 18 to 29 in good health. Some clones in this sample may be carry-over from other donors' samples.

This chain joins TRBV7-9 and TRBJ2-7; 10 nucleotides align to TRBD1. Trimming at V came to 5 bases and at J to 7 bases, leaving 11 bases not matched to a gene. The CDR3 totals 15 residues. Looked up from germline, CDR1 is SEHNR and CDR2 is FQNEAQ (reference sequence). The CDR3 region is CASSLKDRGVGEQYF. The CDR3 DNA reads as TGTGCCAGCAGCCTAAAGGACAGGGGGGTAGGTGAGCAGTACTTC.

J is TRBJ1-1 and V is TRBV11-2; no clear D gene. V lost 2 bases and J 6 bases, leaving 13 bases between the germline ends. The CDR3 loop spans 14 amino acids. CDR1 is SGHAT, CDR2 FQNNGV, per germline. The CDR3 bases are TGTGCCAGCAGCTTACGGCAGCCTAAATCTGAAGCTTTCTTT. It codes for CASSLRQPKSEAFF.

The V gene is TRBV5-4, the J gene TRBJ2-7; 10 bases line up with TRBD2. Trimming cost V 3 bases and J 4 bases; bases outside gene matches: 4. Germline V gene sequence: CDR1 SGHNT, CDR2 YYREEE (reference sequence). This CDR3 is 14 amino acids long. The CDR3 sequence: CASSSGTSVYEQYF. In DNA, the CDR3 is TGTGCCAGCAGCTCCGGGACTAGCGTGTACGAGCAGTACTTC.

This clone occurred a few times. CDR3 bases: TGTGCCAGCAGCGTGGGACTCACCGGGGAGCTGTTTTTT. Protein product: CASSVGLTGELFF. This chain uses TRBV5-4 with TRBJ2-2; tentatively, D is TRBD2 (6 bases). CDR1 is SGHNT, CDR2 YYREEE, per germline (reference sequence). V shed 4 bases and J shed 4 bases, with 8 bases lying between them. This CDR3 region has 13 residues. The full variable domain, rest sourced from reference TRBV5-4 and TRBJ2-2, is ETGVTQSPTHLIKTRGQQVTLRCSSQSGHNTVSWYQQALGQGPQFIFQYYREEENGRGNFPPRFSGLQFPNYSSELNVNALELDDSALYLCASSVGLTGELFFGEGSRLTVL.

The rearrangement joins TRBV27 to TRBJ2-1; D is perhaps TRBD1 or TRBD2 (5 bases each). The CDR3 has 16 amino acids. V was trimmed by 6 bases and J by 9 bases, leaving 24 bases between them. Germline assignment: CDR1 MNHEY and CDR2 SMNVEV (reference sequence). This CDR3 is CASRTGTGPMAGEQFF. CDR3 DNA sequence: TGTGCCAGCAGAACGGGGACCGGTCCCATGGCGGGTGAGCAGTTCTTC.

The chain employs TRBV2 and TRBJ2-7; perhaps TRBD1 as D (5 bases). There are 13 residues in the CDR3. Trimming removed 3 bases at V and 5 bases at J, with 11 bases between. CDR1 and CDR2 (germline): SNHLY, FYNNEI. CDR3 in amino acids: CASSDQGGHEQYF. Here the CDR3 DNA reads TGTGCCAGCAGTGATCAGGGCGGCCACGAGCAGTACTTC.

The CDR3 DNA reads TGCAGCGTTGACTCTGGGATCAGTAACTATGGCTACACCTTC. Its translation is CSVDSGISNYGYTF. The V and J genes are TRBV29-1 and TRBJ1-2, with D unresolved. The germline V gene encodes CDR1 SQVTM and CDR2 ANQGSEA. The V end lost 3 bases, the J end lost 1 base, and 12 bases lay between the germline ends. There are 14 residues in the CDR3.

As to this clone: The final CDR3 position lacks the conserved phenylalanine or tryptophan, pointing to a likely read error. The chain carries TRBV19 and TRBJ1-1; TRBD1 matches 7 bases. After removal of 4 bases from V and 6 bases from J, the junction contained 8 bases not matched to a gene. This CDR3 has 14 residues. Germline values: CDR1 LNHDA, CDR2 SQIVND (reference sequence). DNA of the CDR3: TGTGCCAGTAGTACCCGACAGGGTAACGCTGAAGCTTTCCTT. It specifies CASSTRQGNAEAFL.

This clone came up once. The chain couples TRBV11-2 to TRBJ2-1; TRBD2 aligns across 8 bases. Germline values: CDR1 SGHAT, CDR2 FQNNGV. The CDR3 is made up of 15 amino acids. Trimming at V came to 5 bases and at J to 10 bases, leaving 13 bases not matched to a gene. CDR3 protein: CASSLPGTRGGEQFF. The CDR3 DNA sequence: TGTGCCAGCAGCCTACCCGGGACTAGAGGAGGCGAGCAGTTCTTC.

The chain carries TRBV7-4 and TRBJ1-5, with D hard to call. This CDR3 comprises 16 residues. Trimming stripped 2 bases from V and 2 bases from J, with 13 bases between. Germline V gene sequence: CDR1 SGHVT, CDR2 SQSDAQ. The CDR3 is CASSLLSGKGNQPQHF. The DNA for the CDR3 is TGTGCCAGCAGCTTATTGTCGGGGAAGGGCAATCAGCCCCAGCATTTT.

The chain employs TRBV7-6 and TRBJ2-3, with TRBD2 matching over 7 bases. Germline CDR1 is SGHVS and CDR2 is FNYEAQ. This CDR3 is 16 amino acids long. V was clipped by 5 bases and J by 2 bases; unmatched bases: 10. This CDR3 is CASSDGLGLATDTQYF. CDR3 nucleotide sequence: TGTGCCAGCAGCGATGGACTAGGTTTGGCCACAGATACGCAGTATTTT.

V gene TRBV4-1 combines with J gene TRBJ2-3, with a tentative D call TRBD1 (6 bases). The CDR3 loop spans 15 amino acids. V dropped 0 bases and J dropped 3 bases, with 10 bases sitting between them. Germline V gene sequence: CDR1 MGHRA, CDR2 YSYEKL. The CDR3 loop reads CASSQEVQGTDTQYF. In DNA, the CDR3 is TGCGCCAGCAGCCAAGAGGTTCAGGGGACAGATACGCAGTATTTT.

The genes are TRBV15 and TRBJ2-1; 7 bases are a match to TRBD2. The CDR3 runs 15 residues. Germline CDR1 reads LNHNV; CDR2 reads YYDKDF (reference sequence). Germline trimming cut 8 bases from V and 3 bases from J; bases unmatched to any gene: 10. Written as DNA, the CDR3 is TGTGCCACCCGGGGGGTGCAAGGGGACTACAATGAGCAGTTCTTC. This translates into CATRGVQGDYNEQFF.

The chain couples TRBV27 to TRBJ2-3, with 9 bases matching TRBD2. Germline V gives CDR1 MNHEY, CDR2 SMNVEV (reference sequence). V gave up 3 bases and J gave up 3 bases; unmatched junction bases: 7. CDR3 size: 16 residues. The CDR3 DNA reads TGTGCCAGCAGTTTCCTCGGGGGACTAGCTACAGATACGCAGTATTTT. Protein: CASSFLGGLATDTQYF.

V gene TRBV27 combines with J gene TRBJ2-3; D possibly corresponds to TRBD1 (6 bases). The CDR3 runs to 16 residues. Per the germline V gene, CDR1 is MNHEY and CDR2 is SMNVEV (reference sequence). Trimming took 4 bases from V and 2 from J, leaving 16 bases between them. Here the CDR3 DNA reads TGTGCCAGCAGTTCAAGAGGGGGTTCGATCACAGATACGCAGTATTTT. Encoded protein: CASSSRGGSITDTQYF.

This sequence joins TRBV10-1 and TRBJ1-1, with 8 bases matching TRBD1. Germline loops: CDR1 WNHNN, CDR2 SYGVQD (reference sequence). With V trimmed by 3 bases and J by 3 bases, 3 bases remained unmatched. There are 14 residues in the CDR3. Here the CDR3 DNA reads TGCGCCAGCAGTGACCGGACAGGGTACACTGAAGCTTTCTTT. It yields the protein CASSDRTGYTEAFF.

The rearrangement joins TRBV19 to TRBJ1-1, with 12 positions matching TRBD1. V was clipped by 5 bases and J by 3 bases; unmatched bases: 10. The CDR3 runs to 17 residues. CDR1 and CDR2 (germline): LNHDA, SQIVND (reference sequence). CDR3 residues: CASSGWGQGAFDTEAFF. The CDR3 bases are TGTGCCAGTAGTGGTTGGGGACAGGGGGCGTTTGACACTGAAGCTTTCTTT.

Regarding this clone: Other DNA sequences in this sample translate to the same CDR3. V and J are TRBV27 and TRBJ1-5; D gene unclear. Germline V lookup: CDR1 MNHEY, CDR2 SMNVEV (reference sequence). This CDR3 has 14 amino acids. V was pared by 3 bases and J by 2 bases, with 8 bases between. CDR3 region: CASSLRSGNQPQHF. The CDR3 DNA reads TGTGCCAGCAGTTTGCGATCGGGCAATCAGCCCCAGCATTTT.

The chain carries TRBV4-1 and TRBJ2-1; D gene unclear. Looked up from germline, CDR1 is MGHRA and CDR2 is YSYEKL. The CDR3 runs to 13 residues. Deletions cut 2 bases from V and 10 bases from J, with 12 bases between. The DNA for the CDR3 is TGCGCCAGCAGCCAAATCCTTCTCAGGGAGCAGTTCTTC. Its translation: CASSQILLREQFF.

The chain has TRBV9 and TRBJ2-1; D is unclear. Trimming shortened V by 5 bases and J by 8 bases, and 11 bases separated the two germline ends. CDR3 length equals 12 residues. Germline V CDR1 and CDR2: SGDLS, YYNGEE. This CDR3 reads CASSIRTHEQFF. CDR3 sequence (DNA): TGTGCCAGCAGTATAAGGACCCATGAGCAGTTCTTC. Full variable domain (remainder filled in from reference TRBV9 and TRBJ2-1): DSGVTQTPKHLITATGQRVTLRCSPRSGDLSVYWYQQSLDQGLQFLIQYYNGEERAKGNILERFSAQQFPDLHSELNLSSLELGDSALYFCASSIRTHEQFFGPGTRLTVL.

This sequence joins TRBV7-6 and TRBJ2-7; unclear D gene. CDR1 is SGHVS, CDR2 FNYEAQ, per germline. Trimming left V 4 bases short and J 0 bases short, with 13 bases between. CDR3 length equals 15 residues. Written as DNA, the CDR3 is TGTGCCAGCAGCTCCCGACTGGGTTTCTCCTACGAGCAGTACTTC. Translation: CASSSRLGFSYEQYF.

This clone was seen a single time. The J gene is TRBJ2-7, the V gene TRBV28, with D perhaps TRBD1 or TRBD2 (5 bases each). CDR1 and CDR2 (germline): MDHEN, SYDVKM. This CDR3 has 16 residues. V lost 5 bases, J lost 0 bases, and 17 bases lay in between. The CDR3 DNA sequence: TGTGCCAGCAGTACCCCCGTAGAGGGGCCCTCCTACGAGCAGTACTTC. It translates to CASSTPVEGPSYEQYF.

This clone was counted a single time. The chain links TRBV18 to TRBJ2-1, with 13 nucleotides matching TRBD2. The junction had 7 bases not matched to a gene; V was cut back by 0 bases and J by 8 bases. Germline V lookup: CDR1 KGHSH, CDR2 LQKENI. The CDR3 contains 17 residues. For the CDR3, the DNA is TGTGCCAGCTCACCACCGGATACTAGCGGGAGGGGGTATGAGCAGTTCTTC. Its protein product is CASSPPDTSGRGYEQFF.

The chain recombines TRBV19 with TRBJ2-5; 7 bases agree with TRBD2. V lost 5 bases and J lost 2; bases outside the gene matches: 2. Germline loops: CDR1 LNHDA, CDR2 SQIVND (reference sequence). The CDR3 runs 13 residues. CDR3 sequence: CASSDGGQETQYF. The CDR3 bases are TGTGCCAGTAGTGACGGGGGGCAAGAGACCCAGTACTTC.

This chain links TRBV5-1 with TRBJ2-7; D is unclear. V was cut by 4 bases and J by 7 bases, with 9 bases left in between. In germline, CDR1 is SGHRS, CDR2 YFSETQ. CDR3 length: 11 residues. The CDR3 is CASSPGMEQYF. Here the CDR3 DNA reads TGCGCCAGCAGCCCCGGAATGGAGCAGTACTTC.

The rearrangement links TRBV11-2 to TRBJ2-6; D may match TRBD1 or TRBD2 (5 bases each). The CDR3 is 18 residues long. CDR1 is SGHAT and CDR2 is FQNNGV in the germline V gene. V was pared by 1 base and J by 2 bases, with 15 bases between. CDR3 in amino acids: CASSLVSLGAPGANVLTF. The CDR3 DNA reads as TGTGCCAGCAGCTTAGTATCTCTCGGGGCACCTGGGGCCAACGTCCTGACTTTC.

Notes on this clone: In the same sample, other DNA sequences code for this CDR3. This chain uses TRBV4-1 with TRBJ2-7; D may correspond to TRBD1 or TRBD2 (5 bases each). Germline values: CDR1 MGHRA, CDR2 YSYEKL. V was clipped by 3 bases and J by 4 bases, with 10 bases between them. The CDR3 is 13 residues long. CDR3 in DNA: TGCGCCAGCAGCCAGGCAGGGAGTTACGAGCAGTACTTC. Translation: CASSQAGSYEQYF.